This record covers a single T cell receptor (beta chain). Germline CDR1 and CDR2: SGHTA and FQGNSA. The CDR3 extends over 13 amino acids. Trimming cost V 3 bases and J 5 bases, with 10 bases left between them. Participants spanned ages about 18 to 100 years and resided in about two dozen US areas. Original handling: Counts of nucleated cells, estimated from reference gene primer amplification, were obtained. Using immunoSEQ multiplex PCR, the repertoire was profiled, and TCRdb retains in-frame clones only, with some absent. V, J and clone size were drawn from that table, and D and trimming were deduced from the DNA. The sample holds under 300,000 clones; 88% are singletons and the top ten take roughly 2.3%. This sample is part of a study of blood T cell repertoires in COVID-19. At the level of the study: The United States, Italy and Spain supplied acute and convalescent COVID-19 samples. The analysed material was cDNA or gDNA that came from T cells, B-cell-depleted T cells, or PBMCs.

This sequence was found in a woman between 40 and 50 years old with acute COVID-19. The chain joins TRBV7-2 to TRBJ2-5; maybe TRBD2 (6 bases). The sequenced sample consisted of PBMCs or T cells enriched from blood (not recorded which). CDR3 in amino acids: CASSFRGLETQYF. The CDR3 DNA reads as TGTGCCAGCAGCTTTCGGGGGTTGGAGACCCAGTACTTC. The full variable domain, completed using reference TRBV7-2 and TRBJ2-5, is GAGVSQSPSNKVTEKGKDVELRCDPISGHTALYWYRQSLGQGLEFLIYFQGNSAPDKSGLPSDRFSAERTGGSVSTLTIQRTQQEDSAVYLCASSFRGLETQYFGPGTRLLVL.